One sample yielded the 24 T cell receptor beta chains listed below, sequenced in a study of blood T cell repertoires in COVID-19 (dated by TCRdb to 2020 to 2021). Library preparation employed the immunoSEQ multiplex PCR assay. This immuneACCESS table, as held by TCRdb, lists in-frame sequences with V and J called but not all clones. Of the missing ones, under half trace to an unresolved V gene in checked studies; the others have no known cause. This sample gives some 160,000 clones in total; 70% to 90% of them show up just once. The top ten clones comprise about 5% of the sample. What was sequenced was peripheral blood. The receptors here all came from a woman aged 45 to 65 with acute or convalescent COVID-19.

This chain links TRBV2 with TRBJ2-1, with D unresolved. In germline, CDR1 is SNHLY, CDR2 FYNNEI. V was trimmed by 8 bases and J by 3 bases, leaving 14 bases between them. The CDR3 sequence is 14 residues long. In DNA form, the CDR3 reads TGTGCCAGCTCGTCCCAATGGAGCTACAATGAGCAGTTCTTC. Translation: CASSSQWSYNEQFF.

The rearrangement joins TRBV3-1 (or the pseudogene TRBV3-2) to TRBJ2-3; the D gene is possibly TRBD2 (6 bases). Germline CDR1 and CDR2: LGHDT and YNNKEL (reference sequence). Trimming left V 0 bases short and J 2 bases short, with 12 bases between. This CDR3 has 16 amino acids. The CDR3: CASSQDHGLPTDTQYF. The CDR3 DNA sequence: TGTGCCAGCAGCCAAGATCATGGACTACCCACAGATACGCAGTATTTT.

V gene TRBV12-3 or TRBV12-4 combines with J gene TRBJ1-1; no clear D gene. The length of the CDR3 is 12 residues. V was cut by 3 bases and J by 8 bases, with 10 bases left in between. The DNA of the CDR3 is TGTGCCAGCAGTTTCGGCGGGAGGGAAGCTTTCTTT. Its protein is CASSFGGREAFF.

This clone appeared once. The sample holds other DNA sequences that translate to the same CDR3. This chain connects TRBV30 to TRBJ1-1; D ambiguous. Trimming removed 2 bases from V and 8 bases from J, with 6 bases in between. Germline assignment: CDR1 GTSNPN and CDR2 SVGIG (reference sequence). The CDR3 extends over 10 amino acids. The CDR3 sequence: CAWSPSEAFF. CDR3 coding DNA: TGTGCCTGGAGTCCCTCGGAAGCTTTCTTT.

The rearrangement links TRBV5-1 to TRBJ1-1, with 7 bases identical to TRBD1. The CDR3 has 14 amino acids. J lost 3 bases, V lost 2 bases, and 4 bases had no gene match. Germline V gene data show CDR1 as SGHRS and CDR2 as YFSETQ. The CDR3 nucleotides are TGCGCCAGCAGCTTAACGACAGGGTACACTGAAGCTTTCTTT. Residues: CASSLTTGYTEAFF.

CDR3 residues: CASSQVASGRYEQYF. The CDR3 DNA reads as TGCGCCAGCAGCCAAGTGGCTAGCGGGCGATACGAGCAGTACTTC. The J gene is TRBJ2-7, the V gene TRBV4-3; 8 bases agree with TRBD2. Germline CDR1 is LGHNA and CDR2 is YSLEER. The CDR3 has 15 amino acids. V trimming: 1 base; J trimming: 4 bases; junction bases outside the gene matches: 6.

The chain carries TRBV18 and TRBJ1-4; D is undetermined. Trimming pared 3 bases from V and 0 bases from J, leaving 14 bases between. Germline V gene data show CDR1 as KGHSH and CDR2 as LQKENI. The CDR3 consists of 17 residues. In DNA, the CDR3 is TGTGCCAGCTCACCCTTTGAGTCCAGCGCAACTAATGAAAAACTGTTTTTT. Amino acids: CASSPFESSATNEKLFF.

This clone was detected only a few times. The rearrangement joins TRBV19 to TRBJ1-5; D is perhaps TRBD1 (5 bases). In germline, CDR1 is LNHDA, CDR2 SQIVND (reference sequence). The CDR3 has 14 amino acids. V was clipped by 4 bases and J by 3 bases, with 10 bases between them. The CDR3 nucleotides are TGTGCCAGTAGTACGGGACTGCTCAATCAGCCCCAGCATTTT. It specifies CASSTGLLNQPQHF. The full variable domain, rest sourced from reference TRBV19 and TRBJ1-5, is DGGITQSPKYLFRKEGQNVTLSCEQNLNHDAMYWYRQDPGQGLRLIYYSQIVNDFQKGDIAEGYSVSREKKESFPLTVTSAQKNPTAFYLCASSTGLLNQPQHFGDGTRLSIL.

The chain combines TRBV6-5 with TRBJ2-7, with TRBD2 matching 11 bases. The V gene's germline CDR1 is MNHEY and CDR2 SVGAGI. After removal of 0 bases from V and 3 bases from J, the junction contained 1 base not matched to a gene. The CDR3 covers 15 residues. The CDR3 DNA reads TGTGCCAGCAGTTACTCGGGGACTAGCGGCTACGAGCAGTACTTC. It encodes CASSYSGTSGYEQYF.

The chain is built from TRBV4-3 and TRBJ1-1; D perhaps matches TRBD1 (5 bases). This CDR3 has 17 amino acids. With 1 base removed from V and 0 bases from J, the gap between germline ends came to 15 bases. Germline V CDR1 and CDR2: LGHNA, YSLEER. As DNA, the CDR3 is TGCGCCAGCAGCCAAGTCAAGAGTTGGGGGGTGAACACTGAAGCTTTCTTT. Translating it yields CASSQVKSWGVNTEAFF.

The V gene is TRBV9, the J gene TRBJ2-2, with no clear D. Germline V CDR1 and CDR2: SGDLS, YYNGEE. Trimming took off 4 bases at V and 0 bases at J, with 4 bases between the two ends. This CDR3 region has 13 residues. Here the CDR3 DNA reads TGTGCCAGCAGCCCATCGAACACCGGGGAGCTGTTTTTT. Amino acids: CASSPSNTGELFF.

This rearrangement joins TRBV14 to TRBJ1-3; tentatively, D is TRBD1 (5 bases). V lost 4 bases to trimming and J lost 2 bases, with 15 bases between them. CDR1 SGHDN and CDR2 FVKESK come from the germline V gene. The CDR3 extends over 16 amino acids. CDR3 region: CASSRLPWGAGNTIYF. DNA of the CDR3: TGTGCCAGCAGCCGTCTTCCGTGGGGCGCTGGAAACACCATATATTTT. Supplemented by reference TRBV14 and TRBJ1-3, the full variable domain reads EAGVTQFPSHSVIEKGQTVTLRCDPISGHDNLYWYRRVMGKEIKFLLHFVKESKQDESGMPNNRFLAERTGGTYSTLKVQPAELEDSGVYFCASSRLPWGAGNTIYFGEGSWLTVV.

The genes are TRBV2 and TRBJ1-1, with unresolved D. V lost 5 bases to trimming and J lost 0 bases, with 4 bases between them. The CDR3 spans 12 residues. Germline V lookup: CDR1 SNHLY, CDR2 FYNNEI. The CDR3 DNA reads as TGTGCCAGCAGTTTCTTGAACACTGAAGCTTTCTTT. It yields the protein CASSFLNTEAFF.

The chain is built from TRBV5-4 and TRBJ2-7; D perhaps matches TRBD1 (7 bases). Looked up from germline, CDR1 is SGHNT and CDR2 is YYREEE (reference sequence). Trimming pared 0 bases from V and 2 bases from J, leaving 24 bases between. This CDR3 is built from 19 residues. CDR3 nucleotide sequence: TGTGCCAGCAGCTTGGCGCGGGACAGTCGACGACTTGTTACCTACGAGCAGTACTTC. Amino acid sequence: CASSLARDSRRLVTYEQYF.

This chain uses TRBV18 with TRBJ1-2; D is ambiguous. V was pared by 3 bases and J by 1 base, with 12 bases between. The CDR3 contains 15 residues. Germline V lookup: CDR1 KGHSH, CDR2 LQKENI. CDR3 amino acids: CASSPAQDSNYGYTF. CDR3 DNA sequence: TGTGCCAGCTCACCGGCCCAGGATAGTAACTATGGCTACACCTTC.

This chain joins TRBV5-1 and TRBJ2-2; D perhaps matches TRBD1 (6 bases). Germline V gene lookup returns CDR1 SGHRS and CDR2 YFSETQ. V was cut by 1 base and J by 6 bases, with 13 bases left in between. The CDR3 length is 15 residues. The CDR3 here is CASSLNTGPSGELFF. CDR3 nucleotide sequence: TGCGCCAGCAGCTTGAACACAGGGCCTTCCGGGGAGCTGTTTTTT.

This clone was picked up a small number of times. CDR3 region: CASRWKGQGVGEQFF. The DNA of the CDR3 is TGTGCCAGCAGATGGAAAGGACAGGGAGTAGGTGAGCAGTTCTTC. The V and J genes are TRBV6-5 and TRBJ2-1, with 8 bases that match TRBD1. After removal of 6 bases from V and 9 bases from J, the junction contained 13 bases not matched to a gene. This CDR3 is built from 15 residues. CDR1 and CDR2 from the germline V gene are MNHEY and SVGAGI.

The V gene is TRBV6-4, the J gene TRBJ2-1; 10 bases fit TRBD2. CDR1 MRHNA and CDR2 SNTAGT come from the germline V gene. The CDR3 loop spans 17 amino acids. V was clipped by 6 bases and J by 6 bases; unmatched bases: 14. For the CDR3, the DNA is TGTGCCAGCAGGAATACAGACCTAGCGGGGGCCCTCAATGAGCAGTTCTTC. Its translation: CASRNTDLAGALNEQFF.

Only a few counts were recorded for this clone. DNA of the CDR3: TGCGCCAGCAGCGTTCTTGGGACAGGGTCCAACGAGCAGTACTTC. This gives the protein CASSVLGTGSNEQYF. This chain links TRBV5-1 with TRBJ2-7, with 9 bases that match TRBD1. Looked up from germline, CDR1 is SGHRS and CDR2 is YFSETQ. V lost 4 bases, J lost 5 bases, and 10 bases stayed unmatched. The CDR3 is made up of 15 amino acids.

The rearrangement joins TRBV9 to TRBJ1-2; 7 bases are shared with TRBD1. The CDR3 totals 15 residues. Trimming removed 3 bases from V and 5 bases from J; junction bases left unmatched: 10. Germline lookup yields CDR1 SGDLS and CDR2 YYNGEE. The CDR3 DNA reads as TGTGCCAGCAGCGGACTACGGGACAGCTTGTATGGCTACACCTTC. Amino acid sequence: CASSGLRDSLYGYTF.

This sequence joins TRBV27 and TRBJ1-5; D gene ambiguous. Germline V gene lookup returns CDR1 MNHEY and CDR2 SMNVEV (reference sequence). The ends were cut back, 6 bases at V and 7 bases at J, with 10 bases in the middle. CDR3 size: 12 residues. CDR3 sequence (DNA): TGTGCCAGCAGCTCGGGAGGGCAGCCCCAGCATTTT. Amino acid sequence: CASSSGGQPQHF.

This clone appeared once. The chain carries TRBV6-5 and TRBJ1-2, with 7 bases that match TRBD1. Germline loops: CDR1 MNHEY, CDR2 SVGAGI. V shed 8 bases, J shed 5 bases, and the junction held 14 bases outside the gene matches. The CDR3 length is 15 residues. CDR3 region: CASRQRPLQGYGYTF. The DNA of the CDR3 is TGTGCCAGCCGACAGAGACCACTACAGGGGTATGGCTACACCTTC.

The CDR3, as DNA: TGTGCCAGCAGTTTGACTTTACAGGGGAACTATGGCTACACCTTC. It encodes CASSLTLQGNYGYTF. The chain is built from TRBV28 and TRBJ1-2; 7 positions agree with TRBD1. J lost 2 bases, V lost 3 bases, and 6 bases had no gene match. This CDR3 spans 15 amino acids. CDR1 is MDHEN and CDR2 is SYDVKM in the germline V gene.

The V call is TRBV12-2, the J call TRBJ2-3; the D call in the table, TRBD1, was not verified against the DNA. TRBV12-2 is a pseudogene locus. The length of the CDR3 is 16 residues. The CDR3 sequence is CARGPCSFGGTDTQYF. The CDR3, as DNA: TGTGCAAGGGGGCCCTGTAGCTTCGGAGGCACAGATACGCAGTATTTT.